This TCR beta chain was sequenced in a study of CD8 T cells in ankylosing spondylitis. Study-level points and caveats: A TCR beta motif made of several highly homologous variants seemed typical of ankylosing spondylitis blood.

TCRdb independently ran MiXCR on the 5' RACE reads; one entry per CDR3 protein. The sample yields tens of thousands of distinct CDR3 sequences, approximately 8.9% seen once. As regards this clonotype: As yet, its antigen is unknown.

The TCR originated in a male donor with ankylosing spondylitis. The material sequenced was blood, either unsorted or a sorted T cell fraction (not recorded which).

CDR3 sequence (DNA): TGTGCCAGCAGCCAAGTTTCGGGACTACCTTCTATCTACAATGAGCAGTTCTTC. It translates to CASSQVSGLPSIYNEQFF. The chain links TRBV4-2 to TRBJ2-1; 7 positions agree with TRBD2. Germline CDR1 is LGHNA and CDR2 is YNFKEQ. V dropped 1 base and J dropped 3; count of bases not matched to a gene: 12. There are 18 residues in the CDR3.